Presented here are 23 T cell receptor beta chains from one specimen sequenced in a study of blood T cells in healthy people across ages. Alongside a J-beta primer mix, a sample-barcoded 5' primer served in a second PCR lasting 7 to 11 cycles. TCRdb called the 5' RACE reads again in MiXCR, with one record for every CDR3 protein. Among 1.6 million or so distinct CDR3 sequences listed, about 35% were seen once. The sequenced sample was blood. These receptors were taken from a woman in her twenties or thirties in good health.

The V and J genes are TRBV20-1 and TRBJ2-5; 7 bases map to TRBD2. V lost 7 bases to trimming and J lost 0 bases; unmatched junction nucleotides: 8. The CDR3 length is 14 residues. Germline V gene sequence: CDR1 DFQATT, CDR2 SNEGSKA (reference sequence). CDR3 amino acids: CSVPTSGNQETQYF. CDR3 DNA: TGCAGTGTTCCGACCAGCGGGAACCAAGAGACCCAGTACTTC.

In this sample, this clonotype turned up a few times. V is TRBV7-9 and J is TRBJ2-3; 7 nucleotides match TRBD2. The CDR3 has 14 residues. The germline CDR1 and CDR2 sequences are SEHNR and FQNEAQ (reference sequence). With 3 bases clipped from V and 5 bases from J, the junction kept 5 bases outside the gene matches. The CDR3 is CASSFSAGIDTQYF. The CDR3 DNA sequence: TGTGCCAGCAGCTTTTCAGCGGGGATAGATACGCAGTATTTT.

The CDR3 sequence: CASRSGDYSNQPQHF. The CDR3 coding sequence is TGTGCCAGCAGGTCAGGAGATTATAGCAATCAGCCCCAGCATTTT. The chain uses TRBV6-1 and TRBJ1-5, with D uncertain. CDR1 and CDR2 from the germline V gene are MNHNS and SASEGT. The V and J ends lost 6 bases and 0 bases respectively, with 12 bases between them. CDR3 size: 15 residues.

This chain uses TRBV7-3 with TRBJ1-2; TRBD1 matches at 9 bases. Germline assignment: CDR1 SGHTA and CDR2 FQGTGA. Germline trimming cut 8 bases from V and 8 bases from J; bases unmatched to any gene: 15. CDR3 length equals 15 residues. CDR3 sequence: CASSSGQGNVEGYTF. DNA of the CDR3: TGTGCCAGCTCCTCGGGACAGGGTAATGTGGAGGGCTACACCTTC.

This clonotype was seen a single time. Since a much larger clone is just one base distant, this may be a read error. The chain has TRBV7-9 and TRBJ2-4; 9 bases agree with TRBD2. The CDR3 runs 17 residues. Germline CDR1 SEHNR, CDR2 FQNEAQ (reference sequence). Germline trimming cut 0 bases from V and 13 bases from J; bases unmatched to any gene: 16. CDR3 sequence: CASSLASGGSNSLEQYF. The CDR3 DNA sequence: TGTGCCAGCAGCTTAGCTAGCGGGGGCTCCAATAGTTTGGAGCAGTACTTC.

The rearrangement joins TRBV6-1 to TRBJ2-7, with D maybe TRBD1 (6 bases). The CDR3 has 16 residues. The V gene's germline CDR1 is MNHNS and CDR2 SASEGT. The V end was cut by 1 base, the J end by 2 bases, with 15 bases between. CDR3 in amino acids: CASSEGWGQAAYEQYF. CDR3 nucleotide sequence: TGTGCCAGCAGTGAAGGTTGGGGGCAGGCTGCCTACGAGCAGTACTTC.

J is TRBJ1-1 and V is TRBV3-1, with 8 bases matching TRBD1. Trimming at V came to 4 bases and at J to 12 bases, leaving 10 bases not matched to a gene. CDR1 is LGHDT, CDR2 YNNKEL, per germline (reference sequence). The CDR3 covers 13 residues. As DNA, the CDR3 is TGTGCCAGCAGCCCGGGACAGGACAGGGCGACTTTCTTT. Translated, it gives CASSPGQDRATFF.

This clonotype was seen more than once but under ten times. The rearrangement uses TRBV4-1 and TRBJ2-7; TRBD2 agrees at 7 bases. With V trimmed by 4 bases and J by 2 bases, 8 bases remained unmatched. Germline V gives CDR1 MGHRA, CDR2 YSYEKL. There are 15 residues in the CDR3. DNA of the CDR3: TGCGCCAGCAGCCTACTAGCGACACGCGCCTACGAGCAGTACTTC. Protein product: CASSLLATRAYEQYF.

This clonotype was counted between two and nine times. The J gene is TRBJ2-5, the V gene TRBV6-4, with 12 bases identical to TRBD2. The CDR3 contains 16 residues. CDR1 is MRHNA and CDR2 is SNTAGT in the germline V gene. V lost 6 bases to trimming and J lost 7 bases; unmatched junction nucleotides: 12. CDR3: CASRDKTSGSSRTQYF. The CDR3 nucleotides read TGTGCCAGCAGGGATAAGACTAGCGGGAGTTCAAGGACCCAGTACTTC.

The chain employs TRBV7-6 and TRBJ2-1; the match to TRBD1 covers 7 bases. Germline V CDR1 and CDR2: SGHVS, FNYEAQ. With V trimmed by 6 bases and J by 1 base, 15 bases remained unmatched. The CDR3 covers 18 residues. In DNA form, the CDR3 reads TGTGCCAGCAGTCAAACCGGGACAGAGGTTTGGTCCTACAATGAGCAGTTCTTC. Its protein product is CASSQTGTEVWSYNEQFF.

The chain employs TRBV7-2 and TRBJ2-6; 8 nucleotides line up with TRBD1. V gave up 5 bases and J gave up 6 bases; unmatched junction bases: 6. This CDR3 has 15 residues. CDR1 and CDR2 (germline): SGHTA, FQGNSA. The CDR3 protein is CASSKDRVKANVLTF. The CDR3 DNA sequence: TGTGCCAGCAGCAAGGACAGGGTGAAGGCCAACGTCCTGACTTTC.

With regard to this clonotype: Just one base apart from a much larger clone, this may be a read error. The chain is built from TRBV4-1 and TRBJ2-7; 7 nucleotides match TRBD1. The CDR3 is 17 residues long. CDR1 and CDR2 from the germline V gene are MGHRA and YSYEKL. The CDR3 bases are TGCACCAGCAGCCAAGGGGGCTGGCCAACAAGAACCTACGAGCAGTACTTC. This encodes CTSSQGGWPTRTYEQYF.

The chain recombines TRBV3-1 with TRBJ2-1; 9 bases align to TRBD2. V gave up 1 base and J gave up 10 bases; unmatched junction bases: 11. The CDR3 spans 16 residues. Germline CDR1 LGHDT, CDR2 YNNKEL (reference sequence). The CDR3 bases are TGTGCCAGCAGCCAAGGCGGGGGGGCCCCTAGTAAGGAGCAGTTCTTC. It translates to CASSQGGGAPSKEQFF.

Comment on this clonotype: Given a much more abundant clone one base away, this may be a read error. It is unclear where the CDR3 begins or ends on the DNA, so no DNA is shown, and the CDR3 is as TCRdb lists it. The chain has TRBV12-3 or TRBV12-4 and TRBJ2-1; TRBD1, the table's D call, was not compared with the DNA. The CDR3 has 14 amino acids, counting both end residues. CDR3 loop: CASSSWGAGNEQCF.

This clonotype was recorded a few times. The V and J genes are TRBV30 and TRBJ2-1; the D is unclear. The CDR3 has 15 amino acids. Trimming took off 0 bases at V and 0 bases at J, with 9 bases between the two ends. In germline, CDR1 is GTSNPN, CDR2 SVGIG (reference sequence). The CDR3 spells CAWSVGVSSYNEQFF. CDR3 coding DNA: TGTGCCTGGAGTGTGGGTGTTAGCTCCTACAATGAGCAGTTCTTC. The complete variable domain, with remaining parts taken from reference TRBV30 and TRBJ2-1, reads SQTIHQWPATLVQPVGSPLSLECTVEGTSNPNLYWYRQAAGRGLQLLFYSVGIGQISSEVPQNLSASRPQDRQFILSSKKLLLSDSGFYLCAWSVGVSSYNEQFFGPGTRLTVL.

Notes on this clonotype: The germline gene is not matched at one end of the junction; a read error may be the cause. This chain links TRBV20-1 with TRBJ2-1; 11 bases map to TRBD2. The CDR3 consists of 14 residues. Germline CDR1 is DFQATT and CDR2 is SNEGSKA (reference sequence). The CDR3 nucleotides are TGCAGTACTCATAGCGGGAGGGCCAACAATAAGCAGTTCTTC. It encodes CSTHSGRANNKQFF.

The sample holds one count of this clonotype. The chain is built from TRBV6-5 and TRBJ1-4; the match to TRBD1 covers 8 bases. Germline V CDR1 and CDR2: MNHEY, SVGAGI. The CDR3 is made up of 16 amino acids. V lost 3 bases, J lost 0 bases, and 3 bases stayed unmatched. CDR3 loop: CASSYSQGATNEKLFF. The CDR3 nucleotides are TGTGCCAGCAGTTATTCACAGGGGGCAACTAATGAAAAACTGTTTTTT.

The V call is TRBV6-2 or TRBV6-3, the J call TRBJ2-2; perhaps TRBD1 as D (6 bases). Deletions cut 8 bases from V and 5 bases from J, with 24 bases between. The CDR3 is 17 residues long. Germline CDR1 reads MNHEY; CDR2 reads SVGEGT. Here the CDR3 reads CASATIRRTEYTGELFF. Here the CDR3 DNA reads TGTGCCAGCGCCACTATAAGACGGACAGAATATACCGGGGAGCTGTTTTTT.

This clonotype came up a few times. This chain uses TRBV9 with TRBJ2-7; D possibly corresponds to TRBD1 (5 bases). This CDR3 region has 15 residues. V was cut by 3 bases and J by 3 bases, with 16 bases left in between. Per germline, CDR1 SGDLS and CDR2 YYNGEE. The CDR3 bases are TGTGCCAGCAGCGCTTCCCCGCAGGGATACTACGAGCAGTACGTC. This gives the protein CASSASPQGYYEQYV.

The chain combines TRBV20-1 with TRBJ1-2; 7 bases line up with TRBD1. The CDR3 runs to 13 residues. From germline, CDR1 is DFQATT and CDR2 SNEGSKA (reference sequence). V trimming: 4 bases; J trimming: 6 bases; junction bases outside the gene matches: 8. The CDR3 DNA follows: TGCAGTGCTAATAGGGACAGAGAACATGGCTACACCTTC. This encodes CSANRDREHGYTF.

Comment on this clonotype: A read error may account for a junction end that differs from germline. The CDR3: CASTEQGTQYF. The CDR3 DNA is TGTGCCAGCACTGAGCAAGGGACCCAGTACTTC. This chain links TRBV2 with TRBJ2-7, with D uncertain. The J call is doubtful: the DNA matches TRBJ2-5 better. The CDR3 runs to 11 residues. Per germline, CDR1 SNHLY and CDR2 FYNNEI.

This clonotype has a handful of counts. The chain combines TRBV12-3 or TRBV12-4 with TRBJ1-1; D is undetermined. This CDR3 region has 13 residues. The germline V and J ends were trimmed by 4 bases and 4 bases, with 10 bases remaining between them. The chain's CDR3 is CASSSAGVTEAFF. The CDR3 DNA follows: TGTGCCAGCAGTTCGGCTGGGGTCACTGAAGCTTTCTTT.

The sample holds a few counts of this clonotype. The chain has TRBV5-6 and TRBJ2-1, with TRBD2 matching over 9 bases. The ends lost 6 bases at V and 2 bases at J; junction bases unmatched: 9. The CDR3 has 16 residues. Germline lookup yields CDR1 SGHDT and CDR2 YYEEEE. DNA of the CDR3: TGTGCCAGCACACGAGGCGGGGGGGCCGCCTACAATGAGCAGTTCTTC. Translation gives CASTRGGGAAYNEQFF.